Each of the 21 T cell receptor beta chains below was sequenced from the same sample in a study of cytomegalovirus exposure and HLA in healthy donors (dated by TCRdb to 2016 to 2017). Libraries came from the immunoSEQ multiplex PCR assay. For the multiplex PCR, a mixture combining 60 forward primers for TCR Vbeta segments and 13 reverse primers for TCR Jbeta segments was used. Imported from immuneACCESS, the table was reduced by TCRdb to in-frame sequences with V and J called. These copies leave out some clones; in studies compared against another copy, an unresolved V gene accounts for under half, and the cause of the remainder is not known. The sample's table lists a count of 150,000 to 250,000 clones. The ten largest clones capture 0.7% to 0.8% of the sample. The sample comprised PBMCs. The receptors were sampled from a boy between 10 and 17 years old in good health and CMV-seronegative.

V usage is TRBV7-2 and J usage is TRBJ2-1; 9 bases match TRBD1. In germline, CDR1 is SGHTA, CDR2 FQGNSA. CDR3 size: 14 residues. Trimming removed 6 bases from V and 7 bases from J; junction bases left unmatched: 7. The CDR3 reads CASRPIGTGNEQFF. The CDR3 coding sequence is TGTGCCAGCAGACCGATAGGGACAGGGAATGAGCAGTTCTTC.

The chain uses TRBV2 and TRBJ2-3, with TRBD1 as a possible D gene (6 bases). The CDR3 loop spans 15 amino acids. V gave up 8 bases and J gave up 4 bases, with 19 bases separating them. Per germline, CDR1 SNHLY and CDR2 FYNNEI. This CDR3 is CASLGQGMVADTQYF. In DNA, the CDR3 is TGTGCCAGCCTCGGGCAGGGGATGGTCGCAGATACGCAGTATTTT.

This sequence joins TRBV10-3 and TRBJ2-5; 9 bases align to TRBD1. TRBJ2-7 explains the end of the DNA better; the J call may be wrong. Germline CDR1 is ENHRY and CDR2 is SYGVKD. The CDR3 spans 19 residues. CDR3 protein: CAISDEVGQGGKNAYEQYF. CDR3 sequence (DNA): TGTGCCATCAGTGATGAAGTGGGACAGGGAGGGAAAAACGCATACGAGCAGTACTTC.

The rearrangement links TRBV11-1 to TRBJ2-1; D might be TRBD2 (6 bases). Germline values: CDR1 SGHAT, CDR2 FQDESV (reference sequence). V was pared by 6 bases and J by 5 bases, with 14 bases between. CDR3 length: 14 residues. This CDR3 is CASRMGGVDNEQFF. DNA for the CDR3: TGTGCCAGCAGGATGGGGGGAGTCGACAATGAGCAGTTCTTC.

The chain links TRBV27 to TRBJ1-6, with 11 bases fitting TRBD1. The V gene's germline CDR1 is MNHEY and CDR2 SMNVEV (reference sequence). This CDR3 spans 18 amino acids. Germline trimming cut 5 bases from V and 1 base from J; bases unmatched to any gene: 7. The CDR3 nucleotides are TGTGCCAGCAGTCAGGACAGGGGGCCGGGGTCCTATAATTCACCCCTCCACTTT. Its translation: CASSQDRGPGSYNSPLHF.

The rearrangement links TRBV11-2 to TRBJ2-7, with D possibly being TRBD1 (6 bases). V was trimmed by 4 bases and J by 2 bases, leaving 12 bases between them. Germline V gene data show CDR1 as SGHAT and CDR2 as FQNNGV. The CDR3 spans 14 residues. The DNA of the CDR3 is TGTGCCAGCAGCTCCGCCACAGGGCCCTACGAGCAGTACTTC. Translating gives CASSSATGPYEQYF.

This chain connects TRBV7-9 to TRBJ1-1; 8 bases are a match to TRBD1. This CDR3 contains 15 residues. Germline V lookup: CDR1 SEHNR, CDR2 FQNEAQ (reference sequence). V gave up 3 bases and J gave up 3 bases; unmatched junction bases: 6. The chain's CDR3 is CASSFDRGAYTEAFF. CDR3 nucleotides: TGTGCCAGCAGCTTTGACAGGGGTGCGTACACTGAAGCTTTCTTT.

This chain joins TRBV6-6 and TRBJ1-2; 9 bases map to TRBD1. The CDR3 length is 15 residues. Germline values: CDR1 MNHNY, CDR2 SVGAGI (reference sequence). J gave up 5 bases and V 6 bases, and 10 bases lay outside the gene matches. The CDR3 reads CASSGQGTPEYGYTF. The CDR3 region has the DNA TGTGCCAGCAGCGGACAGGGGACGCCTGAATATGGCTACACCTTC.

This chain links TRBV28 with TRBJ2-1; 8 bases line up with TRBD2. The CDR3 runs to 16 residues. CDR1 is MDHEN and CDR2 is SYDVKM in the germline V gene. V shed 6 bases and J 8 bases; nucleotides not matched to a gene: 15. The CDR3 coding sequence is TGTGCCAGCAGGTCCGGGGGGGCTCTCGCTTACGATGAGCAGTTCTTC. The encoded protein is CASRSGGALAYDEQFF.

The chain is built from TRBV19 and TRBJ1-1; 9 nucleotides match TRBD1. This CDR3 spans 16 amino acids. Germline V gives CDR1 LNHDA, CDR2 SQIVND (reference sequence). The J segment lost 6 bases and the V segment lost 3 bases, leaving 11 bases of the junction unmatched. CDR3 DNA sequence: TGTGCCAGTAGTATTCATCCGGGACAGGGAAAGGCTGAAGCTTTCTTT. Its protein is CASSIHPGQGKAEAFF.

DNA for the CDR3: TGTGCCAGCAGTCCCCGATCTGAATCGAGCTCCTACGAGCAGTACTTC. Amino acid sequence: CASSPRSESSSYEQYF. This chain connects TRBV28 to TRBJ2-7; D is ambiguous. The V gene's germline CDR1 is MDHEN and CDR2 SYDVKM. CDR3 length: 16 residues. V dropped 5 bases and J dropped 0 bases, with 17 bases sitting between them.

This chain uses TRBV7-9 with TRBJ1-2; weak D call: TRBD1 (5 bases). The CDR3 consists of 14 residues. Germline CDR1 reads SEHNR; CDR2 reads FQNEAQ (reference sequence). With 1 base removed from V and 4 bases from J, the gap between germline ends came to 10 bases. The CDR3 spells CASSLVGQGYGYTF. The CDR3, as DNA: TGTGCCAGCAGCTTAGTGGGGCAGGGCTATGGCTACACCTTC. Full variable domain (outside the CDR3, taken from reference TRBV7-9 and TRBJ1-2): DTGVSQNPRHKITKRGQNVTFRCDPISEHNRLYWYRQTLGQGPEFLTYFQNEAQLEKSRLLSDRFSAERPKGSFSTLEIQRTEQGDSAMYLCASSLVGQGYGYTFGSGTRLTVV.

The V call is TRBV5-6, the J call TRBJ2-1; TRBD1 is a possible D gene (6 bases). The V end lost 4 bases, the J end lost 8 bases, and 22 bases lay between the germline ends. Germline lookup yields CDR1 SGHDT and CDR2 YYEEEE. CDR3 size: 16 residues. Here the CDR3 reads CASSKTARGTRDEQFF. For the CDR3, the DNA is TGTGCCAGCAGCAAAACAGCGAGGGGGACGAGGGATGAGCAGTTCTTC.

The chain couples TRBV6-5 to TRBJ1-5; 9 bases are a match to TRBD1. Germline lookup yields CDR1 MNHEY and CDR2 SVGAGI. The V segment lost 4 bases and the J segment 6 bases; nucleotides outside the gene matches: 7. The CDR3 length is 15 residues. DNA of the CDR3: TGTGCCAGCAGTTCTGGGACAGGGAGTAGTCAGCCCCAGCATTTT. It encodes CASSSGTGSSQPQHF.

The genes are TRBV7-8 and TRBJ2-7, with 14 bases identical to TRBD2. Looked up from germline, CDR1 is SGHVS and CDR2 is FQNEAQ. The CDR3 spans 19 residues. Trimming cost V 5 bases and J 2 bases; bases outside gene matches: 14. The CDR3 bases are TGTGCCAGCAGCGCGAGGACTAGCGGGGGGCTTTTGGGTCCCTACGAGCAGTACTTC. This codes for CASSARTSGGLLGPYEQYF.

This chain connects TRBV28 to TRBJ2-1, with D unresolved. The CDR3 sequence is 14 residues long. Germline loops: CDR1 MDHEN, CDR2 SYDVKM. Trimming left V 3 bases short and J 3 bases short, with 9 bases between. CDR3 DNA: TGTGCCAGCAGTTTGAGTCCCCTCTACAATGAGCAGTTCTTC. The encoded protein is CASSLSPLYNEQFF.

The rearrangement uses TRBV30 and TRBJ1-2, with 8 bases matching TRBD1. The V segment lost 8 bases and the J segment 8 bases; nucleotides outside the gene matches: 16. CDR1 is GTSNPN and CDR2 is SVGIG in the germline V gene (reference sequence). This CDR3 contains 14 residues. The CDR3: CATLLRQGTEGYTF. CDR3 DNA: TGTGCCACACTTCTAAGACAGGGGACGGAGGGCTACACCTTC.

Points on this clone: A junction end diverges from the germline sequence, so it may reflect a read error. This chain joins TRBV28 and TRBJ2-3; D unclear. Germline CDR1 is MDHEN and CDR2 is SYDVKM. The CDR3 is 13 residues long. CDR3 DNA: TGTGCCAGCAGTCCTTCGACCACAGATGCGCAGTATTTT. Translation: CASSPSTTDAQYF.

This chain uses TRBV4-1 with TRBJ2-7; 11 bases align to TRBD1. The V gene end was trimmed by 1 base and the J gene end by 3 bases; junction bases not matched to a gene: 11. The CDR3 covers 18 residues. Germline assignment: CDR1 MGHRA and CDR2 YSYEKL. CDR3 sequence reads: CASSQGGGPGTGGYEQYF. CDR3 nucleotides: TGCGCCAGCAGCCAAGGTGGTGGGCCGGGGACAGGGGGCTACGAGCAGTACTTC.

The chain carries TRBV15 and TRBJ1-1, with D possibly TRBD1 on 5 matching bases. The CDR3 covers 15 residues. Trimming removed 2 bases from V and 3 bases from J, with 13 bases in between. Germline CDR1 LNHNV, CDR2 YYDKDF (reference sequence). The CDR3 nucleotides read TGTGCCACCAGCAGAATCCCGGGGGGGTACACTGAAGCTTTCTTT. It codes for CATSRIPGGYTEAFF. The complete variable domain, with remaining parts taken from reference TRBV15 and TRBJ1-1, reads DAMVIQNPRYQVTQFGKPVTLSCSQTLNHNVMYWYQQKSSQAPKLLFHYYDKDFNNEADTPDNFQSRRPNTSFCFLDIRSPGLGDTAMYLCATSRIPGGYTEAFFGQGTRLTVV.

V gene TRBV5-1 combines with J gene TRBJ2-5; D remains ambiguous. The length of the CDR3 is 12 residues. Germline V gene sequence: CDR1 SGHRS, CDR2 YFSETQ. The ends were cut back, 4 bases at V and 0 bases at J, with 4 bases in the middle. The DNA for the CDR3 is TGCGCCAGCAGCGCAGACCAAGAGACCCAGTACTTC. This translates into CASSADQETQYF.